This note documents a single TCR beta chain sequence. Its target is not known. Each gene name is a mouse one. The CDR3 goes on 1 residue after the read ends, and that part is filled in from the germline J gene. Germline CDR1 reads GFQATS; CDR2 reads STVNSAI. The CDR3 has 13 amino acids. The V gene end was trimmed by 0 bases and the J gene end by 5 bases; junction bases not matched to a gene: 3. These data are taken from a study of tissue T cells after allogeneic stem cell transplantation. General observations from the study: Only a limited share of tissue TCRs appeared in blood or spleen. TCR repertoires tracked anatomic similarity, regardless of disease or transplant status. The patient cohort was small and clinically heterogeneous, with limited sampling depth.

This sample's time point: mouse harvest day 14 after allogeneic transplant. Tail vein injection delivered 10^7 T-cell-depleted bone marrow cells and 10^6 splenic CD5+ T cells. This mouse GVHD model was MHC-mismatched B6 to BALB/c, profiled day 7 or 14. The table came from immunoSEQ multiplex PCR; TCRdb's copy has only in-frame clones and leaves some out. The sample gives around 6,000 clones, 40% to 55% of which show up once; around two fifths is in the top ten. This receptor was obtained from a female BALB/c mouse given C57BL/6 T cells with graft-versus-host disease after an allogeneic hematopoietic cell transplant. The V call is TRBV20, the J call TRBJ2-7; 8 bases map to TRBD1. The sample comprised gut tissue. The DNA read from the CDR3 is TGTGGTGCTAGGGATCAGGGGGCGCATGAACAGTAC. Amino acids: CGARDQGAHEQY. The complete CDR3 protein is CGARDQGAHEQYF.